This T cell receptor beta chain was captured in a study of early T cells in non-severe SARS-CoV-2 infection. Study-level information: Bulk RNA isolated from unsorted whole blood underwent sequencing; chains were not paired.

Individual cDNA molecules were tagged with unique molecular identifiers. MiXCR, run by TCRdb on the 5' RACE reads, gives a single entry per CDR3 protein. The table shows 60,000 to 75,000 distinct CDR3 sequences, with about 12% occurring only once. This clonotype has only a few counts. Its specificity is unknown. Study results and caveats: Matching results from VDJdb favored anti-spike CD8 responses, leaving private and CD4 specificities undetected.

The specimen was whole blood. The TCR originated in an adult who was a healthcare worker with PCR-confirmed SARS-CoV-2 infection or an uninfected control (not recorded which).

The CDR3 loop is CASRGAGGNEQFF. The CDR3 bases are TGTGCCAGCAGAGGAGCGGGAGGTAATGAGCAGTTCTTC. This chain connects TRBV6-2 or TRBV6-3 to TRBJ2-1; 9 bases agree with TRBD2. Per germline, CDR1 MNHEY and CDR2 SVGEGT. This CDR3 comprises 13 residues. The junction had 4 bases not matched to a gene; V was cut back by 6 bases and J by 7 bases.